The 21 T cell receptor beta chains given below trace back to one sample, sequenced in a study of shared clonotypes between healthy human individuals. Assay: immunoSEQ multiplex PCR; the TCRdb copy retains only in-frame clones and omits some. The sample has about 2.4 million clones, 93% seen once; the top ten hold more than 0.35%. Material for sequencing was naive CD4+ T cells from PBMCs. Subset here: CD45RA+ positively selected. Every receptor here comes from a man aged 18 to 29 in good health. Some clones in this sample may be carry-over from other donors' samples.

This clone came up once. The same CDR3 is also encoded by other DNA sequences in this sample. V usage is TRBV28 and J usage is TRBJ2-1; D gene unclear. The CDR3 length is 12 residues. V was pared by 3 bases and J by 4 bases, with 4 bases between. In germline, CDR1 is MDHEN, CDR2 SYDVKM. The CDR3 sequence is CASSFLYNEQFF. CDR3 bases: TGTGCCAGCAGTTTCCTATACAATGAGCAGTTCTTC.

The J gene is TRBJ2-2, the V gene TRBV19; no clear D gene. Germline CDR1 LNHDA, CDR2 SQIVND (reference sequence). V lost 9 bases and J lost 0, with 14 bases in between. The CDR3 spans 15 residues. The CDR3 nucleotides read TGTGCCAGCGCCAGGACGGATCCGAACACCGGGGAGCTGTTTTTT. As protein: CASARTDPNTGELFF.

This CDR3 reads CASSLASGPREQYF. DNA of the CDR3: TGTGCCAGCAGTTTAGCGAGCGGCCCCCGCGAGCAGTACTTC. This chain links TRBV28 with TRBJ2-7, with D tentatively TRBD2 (5 bases). The germline V gene has CDR1 MDHEN and CDR2 SYDVKM. V lost 2 bases to trimming and J lost 6 bases, with 14 bases between them. The CDR3 has 14 amino acids.

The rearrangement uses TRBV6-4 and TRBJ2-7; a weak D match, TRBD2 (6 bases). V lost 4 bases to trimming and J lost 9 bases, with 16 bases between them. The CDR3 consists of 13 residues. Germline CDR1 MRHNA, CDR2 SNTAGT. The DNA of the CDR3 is TGTGCCAGCAGTGTAGGTCCTAGCGATCGGCAGTACTTC. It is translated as CASSVGPSDRQYF.

CDR3 bases: TGTGCCAGCAGTGAAAACCTAGCGGGAGAGTTCCCCCAGTACTTC. It codes for CASSENLAGEFPQYF. J is TRBJ2-5 and V is TRBV6-1; 10 bases match TRBD2. The CDR3 runs 15 residues. The germline CDR1 and CDR2 sequences are MNHNS and SASEGT. Trimming cost V 2 bases and J 9 bases; bases outside gene matches: 9.

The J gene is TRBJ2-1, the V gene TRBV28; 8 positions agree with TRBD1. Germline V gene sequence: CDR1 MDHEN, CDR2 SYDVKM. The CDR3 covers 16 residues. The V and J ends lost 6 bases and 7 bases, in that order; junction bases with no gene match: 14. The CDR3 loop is CASSLFGQGLRNEQFF. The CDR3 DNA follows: TGTGCCAGCAGCCTTTTTGGACAGGGTCTGAGGAATGAGCAGTTCTTC.

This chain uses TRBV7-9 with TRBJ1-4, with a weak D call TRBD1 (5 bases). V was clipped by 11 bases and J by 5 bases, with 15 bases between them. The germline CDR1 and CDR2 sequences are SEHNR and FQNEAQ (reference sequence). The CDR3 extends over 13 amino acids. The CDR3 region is CALGREGNEKLFF. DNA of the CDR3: TGTGCCTTAGGCAGGGAGGGAAATGAAAAACTGTTTTTT. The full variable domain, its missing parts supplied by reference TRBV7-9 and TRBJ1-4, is DTGVSQNPRHKITKRGQNVTFRCDPISEHNRLYWYRQTLGQGPEFLTYFQNEAQLEKSRLLSDRFSAERPKGSFSTLEIQRTEQGDSAMYLCALGREGNEKLFFGSGTQLSVL.

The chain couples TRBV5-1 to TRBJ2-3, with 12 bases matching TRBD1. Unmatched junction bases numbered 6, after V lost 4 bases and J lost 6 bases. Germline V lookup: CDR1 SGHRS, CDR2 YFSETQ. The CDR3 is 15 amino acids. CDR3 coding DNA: TGCGCCAGCAGCAGGGGACAGGGGGCAGAGGATACGCAGTATTTT. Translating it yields CASSRGQGAEDTQYF. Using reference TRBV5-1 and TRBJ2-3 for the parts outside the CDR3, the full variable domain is KAGVTQTPRYLIKTRGQQVTLSCSPISGHRSVSWYQQTPGQGLQFLFEYFSETQRNKGNFPGRFSGRQFSNSRSEMNVSTLELGDSALYLCASSRGQGAEDTQYFGPGTRLTVL.

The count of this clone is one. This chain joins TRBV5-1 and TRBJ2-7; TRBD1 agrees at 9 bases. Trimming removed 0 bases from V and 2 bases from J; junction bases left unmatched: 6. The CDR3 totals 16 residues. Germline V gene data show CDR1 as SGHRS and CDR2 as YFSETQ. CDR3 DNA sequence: TGCGCCAGCAGCTTGGTTGGACAGGGGTGGGCCTACGAGCAGTACTTC. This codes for CASSLVGQGWAYEQYF.

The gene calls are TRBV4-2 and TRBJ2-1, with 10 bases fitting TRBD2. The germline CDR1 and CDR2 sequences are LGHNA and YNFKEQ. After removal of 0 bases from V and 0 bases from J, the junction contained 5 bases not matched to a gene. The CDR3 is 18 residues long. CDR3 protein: CASSQDLLAGSSYNEQFF. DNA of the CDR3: TGTGCCAGCAGCCAAGACCTACTAGCGGGGAGCTCCTACAATGAGCAGTTCTTC.

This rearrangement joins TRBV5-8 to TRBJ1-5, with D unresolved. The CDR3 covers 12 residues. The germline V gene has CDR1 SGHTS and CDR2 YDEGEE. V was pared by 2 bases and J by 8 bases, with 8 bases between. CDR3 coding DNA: TGTGCCAGCAGCTTCTCAGTGGAGCCCCAGCATTTT. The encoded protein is CASSFSVEPQHF.

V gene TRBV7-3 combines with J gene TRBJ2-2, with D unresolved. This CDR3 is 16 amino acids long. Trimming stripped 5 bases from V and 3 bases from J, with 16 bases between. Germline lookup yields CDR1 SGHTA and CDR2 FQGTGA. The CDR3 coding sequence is TGTGCCAGCAGCCAGAGGACCGGAGCTCACACCGGGGAGCTGTTTTTT. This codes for CASSQRTGAHTGELFF.

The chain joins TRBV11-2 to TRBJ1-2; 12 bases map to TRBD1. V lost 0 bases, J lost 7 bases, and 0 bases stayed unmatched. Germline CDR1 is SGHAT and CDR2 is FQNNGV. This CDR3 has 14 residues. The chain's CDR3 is CASSLEGQGAGYTF. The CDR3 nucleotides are TGTGCCAGCAGCTTAGAGGGACAGGGGGCTGGCTACACCTTC.

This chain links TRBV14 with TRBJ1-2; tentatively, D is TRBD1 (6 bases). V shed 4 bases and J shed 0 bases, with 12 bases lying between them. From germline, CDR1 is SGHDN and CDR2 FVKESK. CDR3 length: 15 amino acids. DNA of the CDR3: TGTGCCAGCAGCCGTGGACAGTCAGCTAACTATGGCTACACCTTC. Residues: CASSRGQSANYGYTF.

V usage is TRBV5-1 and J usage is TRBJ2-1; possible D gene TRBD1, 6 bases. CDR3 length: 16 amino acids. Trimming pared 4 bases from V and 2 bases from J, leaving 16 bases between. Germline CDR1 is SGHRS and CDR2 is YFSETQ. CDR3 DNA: TGCGCCAGCAGCCGAGATGACAGGCGGACCTACAATGAGCAGTTCTTC. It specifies CASSRDDRRTYNEQFF. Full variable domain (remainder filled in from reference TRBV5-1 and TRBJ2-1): KAGVTQTPRYLIKTRGQQVTLSCSPISGHRSVSWYQQTPGQGLQFLFEYFSETQRNKGNFPGRFSGRQFSNSRSEMNVSTLELGDSALYLCASSRDDRRTYNEQFFGPGTRLTVL.

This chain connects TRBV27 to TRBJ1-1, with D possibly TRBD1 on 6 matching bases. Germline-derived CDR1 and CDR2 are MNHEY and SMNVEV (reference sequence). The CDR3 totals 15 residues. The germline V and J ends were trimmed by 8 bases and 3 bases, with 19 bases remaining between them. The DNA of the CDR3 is TGTGCCAGCCGATTAGCGGGGGCGCCGGACACTGAAGCTTTCTTT. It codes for CASRLAGAPDTEAFF.

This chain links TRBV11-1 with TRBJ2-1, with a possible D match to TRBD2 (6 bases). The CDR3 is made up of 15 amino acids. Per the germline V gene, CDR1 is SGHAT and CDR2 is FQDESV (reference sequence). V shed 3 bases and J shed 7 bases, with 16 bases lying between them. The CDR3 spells CASSLGQTSVNEQFF. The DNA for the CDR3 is TGTGCCAGCAGCTTGGGCCAGACTAGTGTGAATGAGCAGTTCTTC.

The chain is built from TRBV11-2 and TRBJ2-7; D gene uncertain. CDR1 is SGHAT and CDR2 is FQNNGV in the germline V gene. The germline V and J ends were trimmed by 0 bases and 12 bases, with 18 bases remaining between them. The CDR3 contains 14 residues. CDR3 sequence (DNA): TGTGCCAGCAGCTTAGACGTAAACTCCCATCTGCCGTACTTC. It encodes CASSLDVNSHLPYF.

The CDR3: CASSYPWETQYF. CDR3 bases: TGTGCCAGCAGTTACCCCTGGGAGACCCAGTACTTC. The chain couples TRBV6-5 to TRBJ2-5, with D unresolved. This CDR3 is 12 amino acids long. Trimming cost V 2 bases and J 5 bases, with 6 bases left between them. Per the germline V gene, CDR1 is MNHEY and CDR2 is SVGAGI.

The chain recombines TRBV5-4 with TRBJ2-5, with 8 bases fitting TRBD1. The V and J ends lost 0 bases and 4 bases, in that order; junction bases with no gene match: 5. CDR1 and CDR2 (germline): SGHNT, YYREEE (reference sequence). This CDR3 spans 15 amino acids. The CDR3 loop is CASSLGAGGLETQYF. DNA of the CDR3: TGTGCCAGCAGCTTGGGTGCAGGGGGCTTAGAGACCCAGTACTTC. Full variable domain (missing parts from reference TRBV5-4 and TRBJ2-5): ETGVTQSPTHLIKTRGQQVTLRCSSQSGHNTVSWYQQALGQGPQFIFQYYREEENGRGNFPPRFSGLQFPNYSSELNVNALELDDSALYLCASSLGAGGLETQYFGPGTRLLVL.

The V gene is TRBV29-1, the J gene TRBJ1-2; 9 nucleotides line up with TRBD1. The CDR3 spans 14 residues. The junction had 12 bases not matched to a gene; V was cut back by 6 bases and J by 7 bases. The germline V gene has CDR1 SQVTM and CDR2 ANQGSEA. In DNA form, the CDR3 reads TGCAGCGTCGCTAAGACCAGGGACAGGGTTGGCTACACCTTC. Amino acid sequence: CSVAKTRDRVGYTF.